The present T cell receptor (beta chain) was sequenced within a study of early T cells in non-severe SARS-CoV-2 infection. This clonotype occurred a few times. The CDR3 is made up of 14 amino acids. The germline V and J ends were trimmed by 6 bases and 5 bases, with 15 bases remaining between them. Germline CDR1 and CDR2: WSHSY and SAAADI. Unique molecular identifiers were added to individual cDNA molecules. TCRdb reprocessed the 5' RACE reads via MiXCR and lists one record per CDR3 protein. The repertoire holds about 92,000 distinct CDR3 sequences, with approximately 15% as singletons. J is TRBJ2-3 and V is TRBV10-2; D might be TRBD2 (6 bases). The sequenced sample consisted of whole blood. The receptor was isolated from an adult who was a healthcare worker with PCR-confirmed SARS-CoV-2 infection or an uninfected control (not recorded which). The CDR3 reads CASSPGGPRDTQYF. The CDR3 bases are TGCGCCAGCAGCCCCGGGGGACCCAGAGATACGCAGTATTTT.